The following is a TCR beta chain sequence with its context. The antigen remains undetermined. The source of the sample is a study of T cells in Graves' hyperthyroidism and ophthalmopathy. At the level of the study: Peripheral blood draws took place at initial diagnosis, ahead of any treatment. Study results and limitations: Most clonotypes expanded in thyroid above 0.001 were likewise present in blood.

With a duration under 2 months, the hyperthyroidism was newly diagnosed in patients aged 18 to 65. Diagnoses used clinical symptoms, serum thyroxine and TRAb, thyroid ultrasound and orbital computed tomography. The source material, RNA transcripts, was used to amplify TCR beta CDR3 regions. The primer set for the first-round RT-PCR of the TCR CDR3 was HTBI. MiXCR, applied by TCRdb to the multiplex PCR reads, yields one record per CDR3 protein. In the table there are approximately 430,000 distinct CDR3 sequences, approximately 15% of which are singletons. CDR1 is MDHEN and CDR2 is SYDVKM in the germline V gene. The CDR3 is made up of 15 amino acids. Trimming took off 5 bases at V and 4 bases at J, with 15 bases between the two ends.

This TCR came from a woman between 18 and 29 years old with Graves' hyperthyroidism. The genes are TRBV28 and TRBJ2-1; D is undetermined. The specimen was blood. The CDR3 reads CASSPVQSSYNEQFF. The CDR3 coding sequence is TGTGCCAGCAGTCCGGTCCAGTCAAGTTACAATGAGCAGTTCTTC.